The clone carrying this TCR beta chain showed up many times. Its cognate antigen is unknown. This sample is part of a study of early T cells in non-severe SARS-CoV-2 infection. About the research overall: Chains were not paired, and sequencing was done on bulk RNA from unsorted whole blood. Study findings and constraints: Reliance on VDJdb matching favored anti-spike CD8 responses; private and CD4 specificities were missed.

Tagging with unique molecular identifiers was applied to individual cDNA molecules. TCRdb called the 5' RACE reads again in MiXCR, with one record for every CDR3 protein. Found here are approximately 57,000 distinct CDR3 sequences, around 13% of them singletons; the top ten hold 1.3% to 1.5%. CDR3 length: 15 residues. J was trimmed by 7 bases and V by 5 bases; bases with no gene match: 4. Germline values: CDR1 MNHNY, CDR2 SVGAGI (reference sequence). The TCR originated in an adult who was a healthcare worker with PCR-confirmed SARS-CoV-2 infection or an uninfected control (not recorded which). The sequencing sample was made of whole blood. The chain has TRBV6-6 and TRBJ1-6; TRBD1 aligns across 11 bases. CDR3 coding DNA: TGTGCCAGCAGTCTAGGGACAGGGGGAAATTCACCCCTCCACTTT. This codes for CASSLGTGGNSPLHF.